Following are 26 T cell receptor beta chains from one sample sequenced in a study of blood T cell repertoires in COVID-19. Profiled with immunoSEQ multiplex PCR; TCRdb holds only in-frame clones, not every one. The sample shows about 210,000 clones, roughly 89% of them seen only once. Sequences were obtained from PBMCs or T cells enriched from blood (not recorded which). The receptors stem from a man aged 18 to 29 with acute COVID-19.

This sequence joins TRBV9 and TRBJ2-2; 7 bases are a match to TRBD2. After removal of 0 bases from V and 4 bases from J, the junction contained 6 bases not matched to a gene. The CDR3 spans 16 residues. The germline V gene has CDR1 SGDLS and CDR2 YYNGEE. The CDR3 reads CASSVDRGGVTGELFF. In DNA, the CDR3 is TGTGCCAGCAGCGTAGATAGGGGAGGGGTCACCGGGGAGCTGTTTTTT.

The CDR3 sequence is CASSSDSLNHEQYF. CDR3 sequence (DNA): TGTGCCAGCAGCTCGGACAGCTTGAACCACGAGCAGTACTTC. The V gene is TRBV7-8, the J gene TRBJ2-7, with D possibly being TRBD1 (6 bases). The CDR3 covers 14 residues. Trimming pared 4 bases from V and 5 bases from J, leaving 15 bases between. CDR1 is SGHVS and CDR2 is FQNEAQ in the germline V gene.

This chain connects TRBV9 to TRBJ1-2; 9 bases fit TRBD1. The V gene end was trimmed by 2 bases and the J gene end by 13 bases; junction bases not matched to a gene: 6. The CDR3 spans 12 residues. CDR1 is SGDLS and CDR2 is YYNGEE in the germline V gene. The CDR3 bases are TGTGCCAGCAGCGTTTGGGACAGGGTCTCCACCTTC. Amino acid sequence: CASSVWDRVSTF.

The chain recombines TRBV11-2 with TRBJ2-3; TRBD2 might be the D (6 bases). From germline, CDR1 is SGHAT and CDR2 FQNNGV. The CDR3 is made up of 16 amino acids. Trimming took 5 bases from V and 6 from J, leaving 21 bases between them. CDR3 residues: CASSPLTRSILDTQYF. The CDR3 DNA is TGTGCCAGCAGCCCTCTGACTAGATCCATCCTTGATACGCAGTATTTT.

The chain employs TRBV7-2 and TRBJ2-7; the D gene is possibly TRBD1 (6 bases). The ends were cut back, 6 bases at V and 4 bases at J, with 13 bases in the middle. Germline V gene sequence: CDR1 SGHTA, CDR2 FQGNSA. This CDR3 has 13 residues. The CDR3 DNA reads as TGTGCCAGCAGTGGGGGCGCGCAATACGAGCAGTACTTC. Encoded protein: CASSGGAQYEQYF.

The rearrangement joins TRBV28 to TRBJ1-3; TRBD1 agrees at 10 bases. This CDR3 spans 16 amino acids. V dropped 6 bases and J dropped 0; count of bases not matched to a gene: 5. CDR1 MDHEN and CDR2 SYDVKM come from the germline V gene. The CDR3 DNA reads as TGTGCCAGCAGCCAGGACAGGGGGGACTCTGGAAACACCATATATTTT. It codes for CASSQDRGDSGNTIYF.

The DNA for the CDR3 is TGTGCCAGCAGACGGGACAGGGGGGATGGCTACACCTTC. This gives the protein CASRRDRGDGYTF. The chain recombines TRBV14 with TRBJ1-2; 11 nucleotides line up with TRBD1. Unmatched junction bases numbered 3, after V lost 6 bases and J lost 6 bases. Germline CDR1 reads SGHDN; CDR2 reads FVKESK. This CDR3 has 13 residues.

The V call is TRBV5-1, the J call TRBJ1-1; 8 bases align to TRBD1. CDR1 and CDR2 from the germline V gene are SGHRS and YFSETQ. With V trimmed by 4 bases and J by 10 bases, 9 bases remained unmatched. There are 13 residues in the CDR3. The CDR3 loop is CASSHETGEGAFF. The CDR3 bases are TGCGCCAGCAGCCACGAGACAGGGGAAGGAGCTTTCTTT. The whole variable domain, filled in from reference TRBV5-1 and TRBJ1-1, reads KAGVTQTPRYLIKTRGQQVTLSCSPISGHRSVSWYQQTPGQGLQFLFEYFSETQRNKGNFPGRFSGRQFSNSRSEMNVSTLELGDSALYLCASSHETGEGAFFGQGTRLTVV.

The chain uses TRBV6-5 and TRBJ1-1; a possible D gene is TRBD1 (6 bases). Germline values: CDR1 MNHEY, CDR2 SVGAGI. This CDR3 spans 14 amino acids. V was trimmed by 9 bases and J by 4 bases, leaving 18 bases between them. CDR3 loop: CASSSDSQGTEAFF. In DNA, the CDR3 is TGTGCCAGTTCGTCGGACAGTCAAGGCACTGAAGCTTTCTTT.

This chain uses TRBV4-3 with TRBJ1-2; D gene uncertain. The V end lost 0 bases, the J end lost 4 bases, and 6 bases lay between the germline ends. The germline V gene has CDR1 LGHNA and CDR2 YSLEER. The CDR3 has 13 amino acids. The CDR3 nucleotides are TGCGCCAGCAGCCAAGAGAGTGGCTATGGCTACACCTTC. Translation: CASSQESGYGYTF.

This chain joins TRBV3-1 (or the pseudogene TRBV3-2) and TRBJ2-2, with TRBD2 matching 7 bases. Germline CDR1 is LGHDT and CDR2 is YNNKEL (reference sequence). The CDR3 length is 15 residues. V gave up 0 bases and J gave up 4 bases; unmatched junction bases: 2. The CDR3 protein is CASSQDREGTGELFF. CDR3 nucleotide sequence: TGTGCCAGCAGCCAAGACAGGGAGGGCACCGGGGAGCTGTTTTTT.

This clone was counted only a few times. The CDR3 DNA follows: TGTGCCAGCAGTTTAACCGGACAGGCTACTACAGATACGCAGTATTTT. It codes for CASSLTGQATTDTQYF. The V and J genes are TRBV28 and TRBJ2-3; 7 positions match TRBD1. V lost 2 bases, J lost 3 bases, and 8 bases stayed unmatched. The germline CDR1 and CDR2 sequences are MDHEN and SYDVKM. CDR3 length: 16 residues.

This clone came up once. The chain carries TRBV3-1 (or the pseudogene TRBV3-2) and TRBJ2-1; tentatively, D is TRBD1 (5 bases). Trimming removed 0 bases at V and 5 bases at J, with 14 bases between. Germline CDR1 reads LGHDT; CDR2 reads YNNKEL (reference sequence). The CDR3 contains 16 residues. The DNA for the CDR3 is TGTGCCAGCAGCCAAGATTTCGGAATCAGGGACAATGAGCAGTTCTTC. It encodes CASSQDFGIRDNEQFF.

CDR3 coding DNA: TGTGCCAGCAGTCAATGGACAGGGAACAATGAGCAGTTCTTC. Translation gives CASSQWTGNNEQFF. The J gene is TRBJ2-1, the V gene TRBV27; 8 nucleotides match TRBD1. The trim removed 5 bases at V and 5 bases at J, leaving 5 bases unmatched. The length of the CDR3 is 14 residues. Germline assignment: CDR1 MNHEY and CDR2 SMNVEV (reference sequence).

The CDR3 bases are TGTGCCAGCGGAGGGACAGGGTTCTCCTACGAGCAGTACTTC. Translated: CASGGTGFSYEQYF. The chain has TRBV6-5 and TRBJ2-7; 9 nucleotides align to TRBD1. The CDR3 extends over 14 amino acids. V gave up 8 bases and J gave up 0 bases; unmatched junction bases: 5. Per germline, CDR1 MNHEY and CDR2 SVGAGI.

The chain is built from TRBV2 and TRBJ2-5; 9 nucleotides agree with TRBD1. Germline CDR1 reads SNHLY; CDR2 reads FYNNEI. The CDR3 totals 14 residues. Trimming cost V 5 bases and J 3 bases; bases outside gene matches: 4. CDR3 residues: CASSPGTGKETQYF. Written as DNA, the CDR3 is TGTGCCAGCAGTCCCGGGACAGGGAAAGAGACCCAGTACTTC.

This sequence joins TRBV3-1 (or the pseudogene TRBV3-2) and TRBJ1-1, with D maybe TRBD1 (6 bases). From germline, CDR1 is LGHDT and CDR2 YNNKEL (reference sequence). The V gene lost 4 bases and the J gene lost 4 bases, with 16 bases spanning the gap. CDR3 length equals 15 residues. CDR3 bases: TGTGCCAGCAGCCGGGGCACAGGGCCCGGCACTGAAGCTTTCTTT. It encodes CASSRGTGPGTEAFF.

J is TRBJ1-2 and V is TRBV10-1; no firm D call. V dropped 1 base and J dropped 4 bases, with 7 bases sitting between them. Germline values: CDR1 WNHNN, CDR2 SYGVQD (reference sequence). The length of the CDR3 is 13 residues. The CDR3 sequence is CASSEYPGYGYTF. In DNA form, the CDR3 reads TGCGCCAGCAGTGAGTACCCGGGCTATGGCTACACCTTC.

The CDR3: CASSLGIGGGYNTDTQYF. The CDR3 DNA reads as TGCGCCAGCAGCTTGGGTATAGGTGGAGGGTACAACACAGATACGCAGTATTTT. The chain recombines TRBV5-1 with TRBJ2-3, with D possibly being TRBD2 (6 bases). Trimming left V 0 bases short and J 2 bases short, with 19 bases between. The germline V gene has CDR1 SGHRS and CDR2 YFSETQ. The CDR3 extends over 18 amino acids.

The V gene is TRBV4-1, the J gene TRBJ2-7, with TRBD2 identical over 12 bases. V dropped 4 bases and J dropped 4; count of bases not matched to a gene: 8. This CDR3 is built from 16 residues. Germline V gene sequence: CDR1 MGHRA, CDR2 YSYEKL. The CDR3 loop is CASSPDLAGGRYEQYF. The CDR3 DNA sequence: TGCGCCAGCAGCCCGGACCTAGCGGGAGGGCGGTACGAGCAGTACTTC.

V usage is TRBV5-6 and J usage is TRBJ1-2; TRBD1 is a possible D gene (5 bases). The CDR3 covers 15 residues. With 0 bases removed from V and 6 bases from J, the gap between germline ends came to 15 bases. Looked up from germline, CDR1 is SGHDT and CDR2 is YYEEEE. In DNA form, the CDR3 reads TGTGCCAGCAGCTTGGTGTGGTCAGGGAGGGATGGCTACACCTTC. Protein product: CASSLVWSGRDGYTF.

CDR3 bases: TGTGCCAGCAGTGATAGGAGGGCAGAAAACTTTATGAACACTGAAGCTTTCTTT. Translation gives CASSDRRAENFMNTEAFF. The chain joins TRBV25-1 to TRBJ1-1; D unclear. The CDR3 covers 18 residues. V dropped 3 bases and J dropped 0 bases, with 20 bases sitting between them. Germline V lookup: CDR1 MGHDK, CDR2 SYGVNS.

The chain uses TRBV6-1 and TRBJ2-7, with 14 positions matching TRBD2. Germline CDR1 reads MNHNS; CDR2 reads SASEGT. V dropped 3 bases and J dropped 2; count of bases not matched to a gene: 3. The CDR3 runs to 16 residues. The CDR3 nucleotides read TGTGCCAGCAGTGAGACGACTAGCGGGGGGGCCTACGAGCAGTACTTC. Translating it yields CASSETTSGGAYEQYF.

V gene TRBV4-1 combines with J gene TRBJ1-2; TRBD1 matches 8 bases. Looked up from germline, CDR1 is MGHRA and CDR2 is YSYEKL. Trimming removed 5 bases from V and 12 bases from J; junction bases left unmatched: 8. The CDR3 runs 12 residues. For the CDR3, the DNA is TGCGCCAGCAGCACCCGGACAGGGTTGCACACCTTC. Amino acids: CASSTRTGLHTF.

This clone has just one count. V is TRBV5-6 and J is TRBJ2-5; 8 bases agree with TRBD2. V was pared by 3 bases and J by 0 bases, with 7 bases of the junction left unmatched. This CDR3 spans 16 amino acids. Germline V gene data show CDR1 as SGHDT and CDR2 as YYEEEE. CDR3 sequence: CASSSTGGSYQETQYF. The CDR3 bases are TGTGCCAGCAGCTCGACGGGGGGGTCCTACCAAGAGACCCAGTACTTC.

This chain uses TRBV28 with TRBJ2-7, with D tentatively TRBD2 (7 bases). V was trimmed by 6 bases and J by 2 bases, leaving 11 bases between them. The CDR3 loop spans 13 amino acids. Germline V gene lookup returns CDR1 MDHEN and CDR2 SYDVKM. CDR3 sequence (DNA): TGTGCCAGCAGCGAGGGGGGGCCCTACGAGCAGTACTTC. Residues: CASSEGGPYEQYF.